This TCR beta chain was recorded in a study of T cell repertoires in aging, cancer and after chemotherapy. Study information: Healthy donor repertoires were recorded over several months to years and showed clear clonal overlap. The full dataset contained around 10 million TCR reads.

The length of the CDR3 is 15 residues. Germline assignment: CDR1 SGHRS and CDR2 YFSETQ. V gave up 4 bases and J gave up 5 bases, with 18 bases separating them. Details on this clonotype: Its specificity is not known.

Rearranged V-D-J TRB sequences were amplified with a mixed TRB-A/B primer pool. One entry per CDR3 protein, called by TCRdb with MiXCR from the multiplex PCR reads. The top ten clones hold roughly 1.3% of a sample with 9,900 or so distinct CDR3 sequences, 25% to 30% of them seen once. Peripheral blood genomic DNA, not sorted cells or RNA, was the template. Study outcomes and limitations: Untreated cancer patients had significantly lower blood TCR diversity than age-matched healthy donors. No conclusions about immunological memory after chemotherapy can be drawn from the repertoire data.

The J gene is TRBJ1-2, the V gene TRBV5-1; possibly TRBD1 for D (6 bases). The receptor's source is a human donor in good health. Sequenced material: blood. The CDR3 is CASSRPVGGGYGYTF. CDR3 bases: TGCGCCAGCAGCAGGCCTGTCGGAGGGGGTTATGGCTACACCTTC.